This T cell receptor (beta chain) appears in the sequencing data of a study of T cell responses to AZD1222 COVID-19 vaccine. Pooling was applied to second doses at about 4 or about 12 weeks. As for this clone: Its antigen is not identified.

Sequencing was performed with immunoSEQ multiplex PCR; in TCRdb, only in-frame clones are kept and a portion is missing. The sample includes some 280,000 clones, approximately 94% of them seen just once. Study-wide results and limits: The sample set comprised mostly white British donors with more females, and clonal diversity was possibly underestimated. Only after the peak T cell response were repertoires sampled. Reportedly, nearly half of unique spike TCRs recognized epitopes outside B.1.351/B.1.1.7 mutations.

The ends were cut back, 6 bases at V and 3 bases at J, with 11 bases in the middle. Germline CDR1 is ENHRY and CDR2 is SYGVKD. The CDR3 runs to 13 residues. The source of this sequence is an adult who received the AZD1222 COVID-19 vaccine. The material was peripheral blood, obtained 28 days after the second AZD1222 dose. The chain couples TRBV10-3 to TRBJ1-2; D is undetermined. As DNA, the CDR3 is TGTGCCATCAGACCCCCGTTGGACTATGGCTACACCTTC. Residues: CAIRPPLDYGYTF.